The text below deals with one T cell receptor (beta chain). The data are from a study of blood T cell repertoires in COVID-19. Study overall: Specimens from acute and convalescent COVID-19 originated in the United States, Italy and Spain. PBMCs, B-cell-depleted T cells, or T cells provided the cDNA or gDNA that made up the material.

The CDR3 consists of 16 residues. Looked up from germline, CDR1 is SGHTS and CDR2 is YDEGEE. V was pared by 0 bases and J by 2 bases, with 11 bases between. Per the authors' pipeline: Estimation of nucleated cell counts relied on the amplification of reference gene primers. This table comes from immunoSEQ multiplex PCR, and its TCRdb copy is limited to in-frame clones, with some not included. V and J calls and clone size are given by that table; D and trimming were obtained from the DNA. The sample includes approximately 160,000 clones, 80% to 90% of them seen just once. V gene TRBV5-8 combines with J gene TRBJ2-2; no clear D gene. This TCR derives from a woman between 50 and 59 years old in a cohort sampled during active or convalescent COVID-19. Input material: peripheral blood. DNA of the CDR3: TGTGCCAGCAGCTTGGGACTGAATATAAACACCGGGGAGCTGTTTTTT. This codes for CASSLGLNINTGELFF.